The source of this TCR beta chain is a study of CD8+ T cells in alopecia areata listed by TCRdb under 2018. With regard to the full study: Treated patients were enrolled in an open-label pilot trial of oral tofacitinib at 5 to 10 mg twice daily for moderate-to-severe alopecia areata. Tofacitinib was given for 6 to 18 months, followed by 6 months of follow-up off drug to assess delayed response and recurrence. In treated patients, disease severity was measured using the SALT score, which gives the percentage of scalp surface area affected. To study T cell clonal expansion in alopecia areata, the researchers applied high-throughput TCRbeta sequencing to both the C3H/HeJ mouse model and human patients. Scalp tissue and sorted CD4+ and CD8+ peripheral blood T cells from patchy and totalis/universalis alopecia areata patients and from healthy controls were covered by human TCRbeta sequencing. Biopsies were taken from tofacitinib-treated patients at baseline and again at 4 and 24 weeks into treatment, and several of those patients also had a later scalp biopsy. Scalp clonality was compared across normal scalp (n=4), patchy alopecia areata scalp (n=8), and alopecia totalis/universalis scalp (n=8). RNA was extracted with the PAXgene miRNA kit for fixed scalp, the miRNeasy kit for PBMCs, and the RNeasy kit for mouse skin. TCRbeta CDR3 regions were amplified by immunoSEQ multiplex PCR using 35 Vbeta forward and 13 Jbeta reverse primers. The full study reports these points: Shared TCR sequences between patients were less evident than in mice, which may be partly attributable to HLA diversity in the patient population. Compared with normal scalp, lesional scalp had higher clonality and more expanded CD8+ clones, particularly in alopecia totalis/universalis, a pattern that suggests antigenic drive. Because the treated cohort was small and included a single nonresponder, larger studies are needed to assess links between baseline CD8+ expansion and response. Scalp clonality and the number of expanded CD8+ clones among the top 100 scalp clones were significantly decreased by tofacitinib. During tofacitinib treatment, many expanded lesional clones stuck around in both scalp and blood, and this persistence may partly explain why relapse happens after treatment is stopped. Resident alphabeta T cells in normal human skin are also sequenced, complicating scalp TCR repertoire analysis, unlike mouse skin dominated by gammadelta T cells.

Libraries came from the immunoSEQ multiplex PCR assay. RNA was extracted from all samples and reverse transcribed into cDNA as template for TCR sequencing. SuperScript III was used for first-strand cDNA synthesis, primed with a 2:1 mix of oligo-dT and random hexamers. Amplification bias was assessed with a synthetic immune receptor repertoire, and residual bias was removed computationally. From the authors' description of their analysis: After raw reads were preprocessed to remove errors, the CDR3 was defined following IMGT conventions as running from the conserved cysteine to phenylalanine. Clonality was calculated as 1 minus Shannon entropy normalized by log2 of the number of productive unique TCRs. Whether each scalp clone was CD4 or CD8 was inferred by checking scalp TCRbeta sequences against the CD4 and CD8 repertoires from sorted blood. TCRdb mirrors the immuneACCESS table, restricted to in-frame sequences. Some clones are absent from its copies; in checked studies, under half trace to an unresolved V gene, and the reason for the others is unknown. V and J calls plus clone size are reproduced from that table; the DNA served to infer D and trimming. The sample has around 86,000 clones on record, around 70% of them singletons. Of the sample, 17% falls within the top ten clones.

This clone was seen a few times. There is no known antigen for this receptor. It has no much larger one-base neighbor in the sample; base qualities were not kept. Cut back by 6 bases and 4 bases, the V and J ends lie 18 bases apart. The CDR3, from cysteine to phenylalanine, totals 15 residues. Left in the record is the CDR3 DNA by itself, 45 bases read in frame from the first base. Via the germline V gene, CDR1 is SNHLY and CDR2 FYNNEI. The treatment or condition label corresponds to: oral pan-JAK inhibitor, 5-10 mg twice daily. Peripheral blood and lesional scalp punch biopsies were obtained from patients with alopecia areata. PBMCs were isolated by density centrifugation and stained for CD3, CD4 and CD8, after which CD4+ and CD8+ T cells were sorted on a FACSAria.

The V and J genes are TRBV2 and TRBJ2-5, and the D gene may be TRBD2, 6 bases matching. This TCR was sampled from a human donor with alopecia areata. This specimen consisted of CD8+ T cells sorted from blood, obtained at approximately week 44, from a patient treated with tofacitinib. The nucleotides are TGTGCCAGCAGCTCCCCTGCGCGGGGCAGAGAGACCCAGTACTTC. This codes for CASSSPARGRETQYF.